The 15 T cell receptor beta chains listed next were all sequenced from one sample in a study of PD-1 blockade in mismatch repair-deficient tumors. The table came from immunoSEQ multiplex PCR; TCRdb's copy has only in-frame clones and leaves some out. Among about 100,000 clones listed, approximately 83% were seen once. The source material was peripheral blood, sampled around 8 months after starting pembrolizumab. The receptors originated from an adult with mismatch repair-deficient cancer.

A few counts support this clone. The J gene is TRBJ1-2, the V gene TRBV2; 9 bases fit TRBD1. V shed 4 bases, J shed 1 base, and the junction held 4 bases outside the gene matches. The germline V gene has CDR1 SNHLY and CDR2 FYNNEI. The CDR3 is 15 amino acids. This CDR3 reads CASSGTGGSNYGYTF. CDR3 sequence (DNA): TGTGCCAGCAGTGGTACAGGGGGCAGTAACTATGGCTACACCTTC.

The rearrangement links TRBV4-1 to TRBJ2-1, with D perhaps given as TRBD1 or TRBD2 (5 bases each). This CDR3 region has 16 residues. Germline assignment: CDR1 MGHRA and CDR2 YSYEKL. Trimming pared 0 bases from V and 6 bases from J, leaving 15 bases between. The CDR3 region is CASSQDVGVWSNEQFF. CDR3 nucleotide sequence: TGCGCCAGCAGCCAAGATGTGGGGGTTTGGTCCAATGAGCAGTTCTTC.

J is TRBJ2-7 and V is TRBV23-1; 9 positions match TRBD2. TRBV23-1 belongs to the ORF category, with a function that is uncertain. V trimming: 2 bases; J trimming: 3 bases; junction bases outside the gene matches: 5. This CDR3 has 15 amino acids. The CDR3 DNA reads as TGCGCCAGCAGTCAAGCGGGAGGGGTAAGCTACGAGCAGTACTTC. Its translation: CASSQAGGVSYEQYF.

V usage is TRBV12-5 and J usage is TRBJ2-5; D gene ambiguous. The germline gives CDR1 LGHNT, CDR2 FRNRAP. The CDR3 totals 13 residues. V was shortened by 0 bases and J by 4 bases, with 6 bases between the two germline ends. CDR3 in amino acids: CASGLVGGETQYF. The CDR3 region has the DNA TGTGCTAGTGGTTTGGTAGGTGGAGAGACCCAGTACTTC.

This chain joins TRBV9 and TRBJ2-4; D is perhaps TRBD1 or TRBD2 (5 bases each). Germline CDR1 is SGDLS and CDR2 is YYNGEE. Trimming cost V 0 bases and J 7 bases, with 14 bases left between them. The CDR3 consists of 15 residues. CDR3 residues: CASSVGGAGMNIQYF. Here the CDR3 DNA reads TGTGCCAGCAGCGTAGGAGGGGCCGGAATGAACATTCAGTACTTC. Full variable domain (outside the CDR3, taken from reference TRBV9 and TRBJ2-4): DSGVTQTPKHLITATGQRVTLRCSPRSGDLSVYWYQQSLDQGLQFLIQYYNGEERAKGNILERFSAQQFPDLHSELNLSSLELGDSALYFCASSVGGAGMNIQYFGAGTRLSVL.

This clone was detected only a few times. CDR3 in DNA: TGTGCCAGCAGCCGCCCGACAGGGATTAACACTGAAGCTTTCTTT. Translating it yields CASSRPTGINTEAFF. The chain recombines TRBV7-8 with TRBJ1-1; 7 bases align to TRBD1. The CDR3 spans 15 residues. From germline, CDR1 is SGHVS and CDR2 FQNEAQ. V gave up 5 bases and J gave up 2 bases; unmatched junction bases: 8. Combining the CDR3 with reference TRBV7-8 and TRBJ1-1 gives the whole variable domain GAGVSQSPRYKVAKRGQDVALRCDPISGHVSLFWYQQALGQGPEFLTYFQNEAQLDKSGLPSDRFFAERPEGSVSTLKIQRTQQEDSAVYLCASSRPTGINTEAFFGQGTRLTVV.

The chain links TRBV5-6 to TRBJ2-5; 8 bases fit TRBD1. Looked up from germline, CDR1 is SGHDT and CDR2 is YYEEEE. Trimming removed 7 bases from V and 1 base from J; junction bases left unmatched: 6. This CDR3 has 14 amino acids. In DNA, the CDR3 is TGTGCCAGCCATGACAGGGGTTTCCAAGAGACCCAGTACTTC. This codes for CASHDRGFQETQYF.

The chain combines TRBV5-6 with TRBJ1-5; 7 bases line up with TRBD1. The V gene's germline CDR1 is SGHDT and CDR2 YYEEEE. The CDR3 consists of 16 residues. Trimming cost V 4 bases and J 7 bases; bases outside gene matches: 14. The CDR3 region is CASSRRQGPIDQPQHF. The CDR3 bases are TGTGCCAGCAGCCGTCGACAGGGCCCCATTGACCAGCCCCAGCATTTT.

The chain links TRBV11-2 to TRBJ2-7; D call uncertain. Germline values: CDR1 SGHAT, CDR2 FQNNGV. V was cut by 1 base and J by 0 bases, with 7 bases left in between. This CDR3 has 14 amino acids. The CDR3 DNA is TGTGCCAGCAGCTTAGCGTGGACCTCCTACGAGCAGTACTTC. It specifies CASSLAWTSYEQYF.

This rearrangement joins TRBV16 to TRBJ2-1, with 8 bases fitting TRBD2. Germline CDR1 and CDR2: KGHSY and FQNENV. V lost 3 bases, J lost 8 bases, and 9 bases stayed unmatched. This CDR3 is 15 amino acids long. This CDR3 reads CASSQGLVKFDEQFF. CDR3 in DNA: TGTGCCAGCAGCCAGGGACTAGTAAAGTTCGATGAGCAGTTCTTC.

The J gene is TRBJ2-7, the V gene TRBV4-2; TRBD2 agrees at 9 bases. This CDR3 is 16 amino acids long. CDR1 and CDR2 (germline): LGHNA, YNFKEQ. The V segment lost 2 bases and the J segment 1 base; nucleotides outside the gene matches: 6. CDR3 nucleotides: TGTGCCAGCAGCCAAACACAGACTAGCGGATCCTACGAGCAGTACTTC. It is translated as CASSQTQTSGSYEQYF.

The chain employs TRBV9 and TRBJ2-5; D not certain. V was trimmed by 6 bases and J by 2 bases, leaving 14 bases between them. CDR3 length: 14 residues. Germline V gene data show CDR1 as SGDLS and CDR2 as YYNGEE. CDR3 DNA: TGTGCCAGCACCCCGGGTGGCGCTCAAGAGACCCAGTACTTC. Translation: CASTPGGAQETQYF.

This clone was counted a single time. The chain joins TRBV6-4 to TRBJ2-3; D unclear. The CDR3 contains 13 residues. The germline gives CDR1 MRHNA, CDR2 SNTAGT. V shed 0 bases and J shed 11 bases, with 12 bases lying between them. The CDR3 sequence is CASSDSPGLGQYF. In DNA form, the CDR3 reads TGTGCCAGCAGTGACTCTCCTGGATTGGGGCAGTATTTT.

V is TRBV6-5 and J is TRBJ1-5; no firm D call. V dropped 7 bases and J dropped 2 bases, with 12 bases sitting between them. The CDR3 spans 14 residues. Germline CDR1 and CDR2: MNHEY and SVGAGI. CDR3 coding DNA: TGTGCCAGCATCCCCTCCGGAGGCAATCAGCCCCAGCATTTT. Its protein product is CASIPSGGNQPQHF.

The chain joins TRBV5-6 to TRBJ1-1; D is undetermined. Germline CDR1 reads SGHDT; CDR2 reads YYEEEE. The CDR3 loop spans 14 amino acids. Trimming removed 2 bases from V and 2 bases from J, with 10 bases in between. The CDR3 region has the DNA TGTGCCAGCAGCTTTATCGGATACAACACTGAAGCTTTCTTT. Encoded protein: CASSFIGYNTEAFF.